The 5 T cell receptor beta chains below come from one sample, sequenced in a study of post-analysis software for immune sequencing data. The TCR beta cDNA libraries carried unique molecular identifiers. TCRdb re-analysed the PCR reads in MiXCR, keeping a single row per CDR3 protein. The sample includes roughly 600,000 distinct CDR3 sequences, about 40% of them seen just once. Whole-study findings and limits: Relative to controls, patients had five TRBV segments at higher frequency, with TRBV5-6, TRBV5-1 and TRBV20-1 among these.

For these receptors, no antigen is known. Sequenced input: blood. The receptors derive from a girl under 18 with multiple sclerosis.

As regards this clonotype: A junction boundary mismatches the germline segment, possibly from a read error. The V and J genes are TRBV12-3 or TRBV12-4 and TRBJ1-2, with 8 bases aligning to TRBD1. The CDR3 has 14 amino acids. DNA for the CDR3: TGTGTCAGCAGCCAGGGGGCTATTAACTATGGCTACACCTTC. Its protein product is CVSSQGAINYGYTF.

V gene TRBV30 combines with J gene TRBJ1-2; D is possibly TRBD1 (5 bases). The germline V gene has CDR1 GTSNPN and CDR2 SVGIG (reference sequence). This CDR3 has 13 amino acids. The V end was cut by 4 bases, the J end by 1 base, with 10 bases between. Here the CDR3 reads CAWTTGFNYGYTF. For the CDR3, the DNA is TGTGCCTGGACCACAGGCTTTAACTATGGCTACACCTTC.

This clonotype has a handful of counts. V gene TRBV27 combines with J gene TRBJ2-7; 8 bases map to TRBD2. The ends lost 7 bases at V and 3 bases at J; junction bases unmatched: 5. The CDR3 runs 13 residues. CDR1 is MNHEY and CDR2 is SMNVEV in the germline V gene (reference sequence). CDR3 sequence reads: CASNLAGGYEQYF. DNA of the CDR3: TGTGCCAGCAACCTAGCGGGCGGCTACGAGCAGTACTTC.

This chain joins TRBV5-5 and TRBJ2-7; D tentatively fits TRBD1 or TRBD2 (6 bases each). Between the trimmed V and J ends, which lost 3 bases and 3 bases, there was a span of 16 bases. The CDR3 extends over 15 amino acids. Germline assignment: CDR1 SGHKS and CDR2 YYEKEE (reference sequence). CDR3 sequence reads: CASSSRWGADYEQYF. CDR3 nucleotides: TGTGCCAGCAGCTCTCGGTGGGGGGCTGACTACGAGCAGTACTTC.

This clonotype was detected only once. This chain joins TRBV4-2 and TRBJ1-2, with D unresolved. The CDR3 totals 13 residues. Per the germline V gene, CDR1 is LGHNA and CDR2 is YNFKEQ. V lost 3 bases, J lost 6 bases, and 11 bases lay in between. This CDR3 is CASSQTYQHGYTF. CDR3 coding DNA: TGTGCCAGCAGCCAGACCTACCAGCATGGCTACACCTTC.